This entry is about one TCR beta chain. Its antigen is still unknown. CDR1 and CDR2 (germline): KGHSH, LQKENI. Trimming left V 0 bases short and J 12 bases short, with 9 bases between. This CDR3 is built from 12 residues. The data originate from a study of cytomegalovirus exposure and HLA in healthy donors. Across the whole study: The 100 to 150 validation repertoires and the 650 to 850 first-cohort repertoires shared a platform, a later analysis reported. Study results and limitations: Listed as cytomegalovirus-associated were 150 to 200 TCR beta chains. Both high specificity and high sensitivity reportedly marked the classifier's diagnosis of cytomegalovirus status. The finding came from a later analysis; first-cohort TCR clusters tended to co-occur in the 95 to 150 validation repertoires.

TCRdb's copy holds only in-frame clones and misses some; the assay was immunoSEQ multiplex PCR. The sample records 45,000 to 65,000 clones, 93% being singletons. The chain combines TRBV18 with TRBJ2-1; no firm D call. The sequencing sample was made of PBMCs. This receptor was obtained from a woman under 30 in good health and CMV-seropositive. The CDR3 region is CASSPPDPGQFF. CDR3 nucleotides: TGTGCCAGCTCACCACCTGACCCGGGGCAGTTCTTC. Variable domain in full (rest from reference TRBV18 and TRBJ2-1): NAGVMQNPRHLVRRRGQEARLRCSPMKGHSHVYWYRQLPEEGLKFMVYLQKENIIDESGMPKERFSAEFPKEGPSILRIQQVVRGDSAAYFCASSPPDPGQFFGPGTRLTVL.